This T cell receptor (beta chain) derives from a study of T cells in Graves' hyperthyroidism and ophthalmopathy. This clonotype was counted between two and nine times. This sequence may be a read error, since a much larger clone differs from it by one base. Amplification of TCR beta CDR3 regions used RNA as the template. In the first-round RT-PCR of the TCR CDR3, the HTBI primer set was used. One entry per CDR3 protein, called by TCRdb with MiXCR from the multiplex PCR reads. The sample gives 550,000 to 850,000 distinct CDR3 sequences, 15% to 20% of which show up once; over 15% is in the top ten. The CDR3 length is 14 residues. The germline CDR1 and CDR2 sequences are KGHSH and LQKENI. The V gene lost 2 bases and the J gene lost 0 bases, with 7 bases spanning the gap.

The TCR originated in a woman aged 45-59 years with Graves' hyperthyroidism that later progressed to Graves' ophthalmopathy. The sequencing input was blood. The chain is built from TRBV18 and TRBJ2-5; D is unresolved. DNA for the CDR3: TGTGCCAGCTCACCAAGCAAAAACCAAGAGACCCAGTACTTC. This codes for CASSPSKNQETQYF.